This T cell receptor (beta chain) was found in a study of Graves' ophthalmopathy and Graves' hyperthyroidism. Findings and caveats of the study: Ophthalmopathy progression was predicted by the model at less than 71% sensitivity and about 79% specificity.

On this clonotype: Its antigen is as yet unknown. One end of the junction fails to match germline, which may point to a read error.

Amplification from RNA transcripts yielded the TCR beta CDR3 regions. Second-round multiplex PCR followed a first-round RT-PCR using HTBI primers. In TCRdb, the multiplex PCR reads were re-called with MiXCR into one record per CDR3 protein. The sample has around 1.1 million distinct CDR3 sequences, about 38% seen once. This CDR3 contains 14 residues. Germline CDR1 and CDR2: MGHDK and SYGVNS. The material sequenced was peripheral blood or thyroid tissue (not recorded which). The chain combines TRBV25-1 with TRBJ2-5; D gene ambiguous. This clonotype was sampled from an adult man with Graves' hyperthyroidism. CDR3 sequence: CAGSDLEAEETQYF. In DNA, the CDR3 is TGTGCCGGCAGTGATCTGGAAGCCGAAGAGACCCAGTACTTC.